This T cell receptor beta chain comes out of a study of CD8 T cells in ankylosing spondylitis. Study-wide results and caveats: Among TCR beta sequences, a motif of eight highly homologous variants appeared characteristic of ankylosing spondylitis blood. Peripheral blood samples showed relatively rare disease-linked clones, and these clones were CD8+. A subset of motif variants has previously been described in the synovial fluid and blood of reactive arthritis. Researchers reportedly found disease-linked clones significantly enriched in matched ankylosing spondylitis synovial fluid.

It was by quantitative 5'-RACE with molecular barcodes that TCR beta libraries were made. Via MiXCR, TCRdb re-called the 5' RACE reads, giving one row per CDR3 protein. The sample lists some 800,000 distinct CDR3 sequences, 10% to 15% occurring once. The germline V gene encodes CDR1 DFQATT and CDR2 SNEGSKA (reference sequence). V lost 6 bases and J lost 0, with 18 bases in between. The CDR3 covers 16 residues. This clonotype was counted only a few times. What it binds is not known. This TCR derives from a male donor with ankylosing spondylitis. The source material was blood, either unsorted or a sorted T cell fraction (not recorded which). This chain links TRBV20-1 with TRBJ1-5, with D perhaps TRBD1 (6 bases). CDR3 protein: CSAPRGGPYSNQPQHF. The CDR3 DNA sequence: TGCAGTGCCCCGAGGGGGGGGCCCTATAGCAATCAGCCCCAGCATTTT.